This T cell receptor beta chain was identified in a study of CXCR3-negative and CXCR3-positive naive CD8 T cells (dated by TCRdb to between 2018 and 2021). As for the study more broadly: Roughly 130 million TRB reads were obtained in total, roughly 1.5 +/- 0.3 million reads per library. Diversity and physicochemical repertoire analyses were performed on some eleven donors pooled from two independent experiments. TRBV-TRBJ cluster analysis included naive subsets from about five donors and memory cells from 3 donors. The investigation overall reported the following: Compared with CXCR3-negative naive cells, CXCR3-positive naive cells had TRB CDR3s with higher hydrophobicity (lower Kidera factor 4), lower energy, and higher strength and volume indices. Similar TRBV-TRBJ usage was shown by naive CXCR3-negative and CXCR3-positive cells from the same donor, whereas distinct patterns were shown by memory cells. Comparably high repertoire diversity was found in both naive subsets, whereas much lower repertoire diversity was found in memory CD8+ T cells. Because surface CD5, which has been linked to self-reactivity in mice, was comparable between naive subsets, TCR interaction strength was also inferred from TRB CDR3 physicochemical properties. Because CXCR3 expression was partially decreased after cryopreservation, freshly isolated PBMCs were used for most assays.

Sequencing was performed on a NextSeq 550. The Human TCR Profiling Kit (MiLaboratory) was used to prepare UMI-labeled 5' RACE TRB cDNA libraries. cDNA synthesis used the entire amount of extracted RNA, and PCR amplification then used the entire amount of cDNA produced. Libraries were prepared in parallel with an identical number of PCR cycles. The original methods were these. About 53,000 +/- 10,000 unique UMI-labeled TRB cDNA molecules per library were extracted with MIGEC and MiXCR, with at least two reads per UMI required. Each library averaged about 40,000 +/- 10,000 functional in-frame TRB CDR3 nucleotide clonotypes without stop codons. After downsampling to 5000 UMI-labeled TRB molecules per sample, diversity metrics, including normalized Shannon-Wiener and Chao1, were computed in VDJtools. Clonotype-size-weighted physicochemical properties of the central five CDR3 residues (interaction energy, strength, volume and Kidera factor 4) were computed in VDJtools. Based on TCRdb reprocessing of the reads, there is one entry per CDR3 protein sequence, and DNA is missing. TCRdb's processing, not the authors' own work, is the source of the V and J calls. Per the sample table, the count is 80,000 to 100,000 distinct CDR3 sequences. The ten largest account for about 0.8% of the sample.

For every CD8+ T cell subset, hundreds of thousands of cells were flow-sorted straight into RLT lysis buffer, and each subset was sorted in triplicate. Naive CD8+ T cells were defined stringently as CD45RO-CCR7+CD27+CD95- to exclude memory contaminants. Standard density gradient centrifugation was used to isolate peripheral blood mononuclear cells from buffy coats. Naive CXCR3-negative and CXCR3-positive CD8+ T cells were flow-sorted using a FACSAria III. Total RNA was extracted from sorted cells using an RNeasy Mini Kit. Remarks on this clonotype: No cognate antigen has been identified for it.

In the germline V gene, CDR1 corresponds to MDHEN and CDR2 to SYDVKM. The CDR3 sequence holds 14 residues, the cysteine and phenylalanine included. No DNA is listed. The clonotype originates from a human donor in good health. Some clones in this sample may be carry-over from other donors' samples. The source material was naive CXCR3+ CD8+ T cells from blood. The cell subset or site label on this specimen signifies: CD45RO-CCR7+CD27+CD95- naive CD8+ T cells expressing CXCR3 (TNR3+). Here the chain combines TRBV28 and TRBJ2-7; lacking DNA, the TRBD1 call made by TCRdb goes unchecked. The CDR3 corresponds to CASSYPGDGYEQYF. When the CDR3 is completed using the reference TRBV28 and TRBJ2-7 genes on either side, the full variable domain is DVKVTQSSRYLVKRTGEKVFLECVQDMDHENMFWYRQDPGLGLRLIYFSYDVKMKEKGDIPEGYSVSREKKERFSLILESASTNQTSMYLCASSYPGDGYEQYFGPGTRLTVT.